This entry lists 32 T cell receptor beta chains sequenced from one sample in a study of cytomegalovirus exposure and HLA in healthy donors. The protocol was immunoSEQ multiplex PCR, while the TCRdb copy is restricted to in-frame clones and leaves out a portion. The table includes about 160,000 clones, about 90% detected once. Material for sequencing was PBMCs. These receptors all stem from a young woman in good health and CMV-seropositive.

The chain couples TRBV4-1 to TRBJ2-7, with D possibly matching TRBD2 (7 bases). CDR3 size: 15 residues. The germline V gene has CDR1 MGHRA and CDR2 YSYEKL. V was shortened by 3 bases and J by 2 bases, with 14 bases between the two germline ends. The CDR3 DNA follows: TGCGCCAGCAGCCACGCGGACAGCGGGGCCTACGAGCAGTACTTC. This codes for CASSHADSGAYEQYF.

This clone was picked up a small number of times. The V and J genes are TRBV2 and TRBJ1-1, with D uncertain. V was clipped by 7 bases and J by 4 bases, with 13 bases between them. Germline CDR1 is SNHLY and CDR2 is FYNNEI. This CDR3 spans 13 amino acids. The CDR3 DNA reads as TGTGCCAGCACTGGAGACGGCGGCACTGAAGCTTTCTTT. It encodes CASTGDGGTEAFF. The full variable domain, in which reference TRBV2 and TRBJ1-1 provide the parts outside the CDR3, is EPEVTQTPSHQVTQMGQEVILRCVPISNHLYFYWYRQILGQKVEFLVSFYNNEISEKSEIFDDQFSVERPDGSNFTLKIRSTKLEDSAMYFCASTGDGGTEAFFGQGTRLTVV.

This clone is a singleton in its sample. The rearrangement joins TRBV7-6 to TRBJ1-3, with a weak D call TRBD1 (6 bases). V was pared by 0 bases and J by 4 bases, with 13 bases between. The CDR3 has 16 amino acids. Germline lookup yields CDR1 SGHVS and CDR2 FNYEAQ. The CDR3 here is CASSLAVGHSGNTIYF. The CDR3 nucleotides are TGTGCCAGCAGCTTAGCGGTGGGACATAGCGGAAACACCATATATTTT.

This chain connects TRBV27 to TRBJ2-1, with D unclear. Germline assignment: CDR1 MNHEY and CDR2 SMNVEV (reference sequence). This CDR3 contains 16 residues. Deletions cut 5 bases from V and 3 bases from J, with 17 bases between. CDR3 protein: CASSPPRQPGYNEQFF. For the CDR3, the DNA is TGTGCCAGCAGTCCCCCCAGGCAACCTGGCTACAATGAGCAGTTCTTC.

The chain carries TRBV7-8 and TRBJ1-1, with TRBD1 matching 7 bases. With V trimmed by 3 bases and J by 3 bases, 7 bases remained unmatched. The CDR3 length is 15 residues. Germline CDR1 is SGHVS and CDR2 is FQNEAQ. CDR3 DNA sequence: TGTGCCAGCAGCTTGGGTGAGGGGGCGGACACTGAAGCTTTCTTT. This codes for CASSLGEGADTEAFF.

This chain joins TRBV28 and TRBJ2-4; unclear D gene. CDR3 size: 14 residues. Trimming took off 5 bases at V and 0 bases at J, with 8 bases between the two ends. Per germline, CDR1 MDHEN and CDR2 SYDVKM. As DNA, the CDR3 is TGTGCCAGCAGTGACACCCTAGCCAAAAACATTCAGTACTTC. Encoded protein: CASSDTLAKNIQYF.

Only one count was recorded for this clone. V usage is TRBV7-2 and J usage is TRBJ1-5; D gene uncertain. CDR3 length equals 14 residues. The germline V and J ends were trimmed by 5 bases and 3 bases, with 11 bases remaining between them. CDR1 is SGHTA, CDR2 FQGNSA, per germline. In nucleotides, the CDR3 is TGTGCCAGCAGCCCAGGAGGGATCAATCAGCCCCAGCATTTT. This encodes CASSPGGINQPQHF.

V gene TRBV9 combines with J gene TRBJ2-5, with TRBD2 identical over 9 bases. Germline V gives CDR1 SGDLS, CDR2 YYNGEE. V shed 0 bases and J 4 bases; nucleotides not matched to a gene: 13. The CDR3 consists of 18 residues. The chain's CDR3 is CASSVGGWRGGSGETQYF. The CDR3 DNA reads as TGTGCCAGCAGCGTAGGAGGTTGGCGGGGGGGCTCGGGAGAGACCCAGTACTTC.

The V gene is TRBV11-2, the J gene TRBJ2-1; D is undetermined. This CDR3 region has 18 residues. V lost 1 base to trimming and J lost 0 bases, with 16 bases between them. Germline V lookup: CDR1 SGHAT, CDR2 FQNNGV. The CDR3 bases are TGTGCCAGCAGCTTAGGAATCGTTTTCATGAGCTCCTACAATGAGCAGTTCTTC. This encodes CASSLGIVFMSSYNEQFF.

This clone was detected only once. This sequence joins TRBV7-2 and TRBJ1-4; no reliable D call. This CDR3 has 13 residues. The germline CDR1 and CDR2 sequences are SGHTA and FQGNSA. The V end lost 3 bases, the J end lost 5 bases, and 7 bases lay between the germline ends. The CDR3 nucleotides read TGTGCCAGCAGCTTTACATTCAATGAAAAACTGTTTTTT. Protein sequence: CASSFTFNEKLFF.

The chain combines TRBV5-6 with TRBJ1-5; 10 bases map to TRBD1. The CDR3 is 15 residues long. The V gene's germline CDR1 is SGHDT and CDR2 YYEEEE. The V gene end was trimmed by 3 bases and the J gene end by 7 bases; junction bases not matched to a gene: 7. This CDR3 reads CASSSGTGDTQPQHF. The CDR3 DNA reads as TGTGCCAGCAGCTCCGGGACAGGGGATACCCAGCCCCAGCATTTT.

The chain links TRBV30 to TRBJ2-7; TRBD1 matches at 9 bases. The CDR3 is 14 residues long. The J segment lost 6 bases and the V segment lost 5 bases, leaving 11 bases of the junction unmatched. Germline V gene data show CDR1 as GTSNPN and CDR2 as SVGIG (reference sequence). This CDR3 is CAWGQGLSAGEQYF. In DNA form, the CDR3 reads TGTGCCTGGGGACAGGGGTTGAGTGCCGGCGAGCAGTACTTC.

The chain carries TRBV28 and TRBJ2-3, with 7 bases fitting TRBD1. Germline V gene data show CDR1 as MDHEN and CDR2 as SYDVKM. This CDR3 is 13 amino acids long. Germline trimming cut 6 bases from V and 6 bases from J; bases unmatched to any gene: 6. CDR3 region: CASRNTGVDTQYF. For the CDR3, the DNA is TGTGCCAGCAGGAATACAGGGGTGGATACGCAGTATTTT.

The chain recombines TRBV13 with TRBJ2-3; TRBD2 might be the D (7 bases). From germline, CDR1 is PRHDT and CDR2 FYEKMQ (reference sequence). The CDR3 has 14 residues. V was pared by 5 bases and J by 5 bases, with 14 bases between. CDR3: CASSTGGRGDTQYF. CDR3 nucleotides: TGTGCCAGCAGCACCGGGGGGCGAGGAGATACGCAGTATTTT.

This clone was recorded only once. The V gene is TRBV6-1, the J gene TRBJ1-4, with TRBD1 as a possible D gene (6 bases). V lost 3 bases, J lost 5 bases, and 13 bases lay in between. The germline CDR1 and CDR2 sequences are MNHNS and SASEGT. This CDR3 has 15 amino acids. CDR3 protein: CASSEMDRPNEKLFF. The CDR3 DNA follows: TGTGCCAGCAGTGAGATGGACAGACCAAATGAAAAACTGTTTTTT.

The genes are TRBV29-1 and TRBJ2-7; 7 bases map to TRBD2. V lost 6 bases, J lost 2 bases, and 10 bases stayed unmatched. This CDR3 comprises 14 residues. Germline lookup yields CDR1 SQVTM and CDR2 ANQGSEA. The CDR3 loop is CSVLGGLSAYEQYF. The DNA for the CDR3 is TGCAGCGTCCTTGGGGGACTATCAGCCTACGAGCAGTACTTC.

The chain links TRBV6-5 to TRBJ2-7; TRBD1 aligns across 8 bases. CDR1 is MNHEY and CDR2 is SVGAGI in the germline V gene. Trimming took 5 bases from V and 2 from J; bases not matched to a gene: 2. The CDR3 is 13 amino acids. CDR3 nucleotide sequence: TGTGCCAGCAGTCCGACAGGGGCCTACGAGCAGTACTTC. Translating gives CASSPTGAYEQYF.

The chain links TRBV5-6 to TRBJ1-6; D possibly corresponds to TRBD1 (5 bases). CDR3 length equals 16 residues. V was trimmed by 7 bases and J by 7 bases, leaving 21 bases between them. CDR1 and CDR2 (germline): SGHDT, YYEEEE. DNA of the CDR3: TGTGCCAGCTCGCTGGGGCCTCCTGTCCGGAATTCACCCCTCCACTTT. The encoded protein is CASSLGPPVRNSPLHF.

The J gene is TRBJ2-2, the V gene TRBV6-4; TRBD2 is a possible D gene (6 bases). Germline CDR1 is MRHNA and CDR2 is SNTAGT. This CDR3 is 14 amino acids long. V lost 4 bases and J lost 5, with 11 bases in between. The CDR3 spells CASSGGSGTGELFF. CDR3 DNA sequence: TGTGCCAGCAGTGGAGGTAGCGGTACCGGGGAGCTGTTTTTT.

The chain combines TRBV5-1 with TRBJ2-7; 12 bases line up with TRBD2. This CDR3 spans 14 amino acids. V lost 7 bases to trimming and J lost 3 bases; unmatched junction nucleotides: 5. Germline lookup yields CDR1 SGHRS and CDR2 YFSETQ. CDR3 residues: CASCRTSGIYEQYF. The CDR3 nucleotides read TGCGCCAGCTGCCGGACTAGCGGGATCTACGAGCAGTACTTC.

In its sample, this clone was seen a few times. The V and J genes are TRBV5-4 and TRBJ1-2; D is perhaps TRBD1 (5 bases). V was cut by 0 bases and J by 0 bases, with 9 bases left in between. The germline gives CDR1 SGHNT, CDR2 YYREEE (reference sequence). The length of the CDR3 is 15 residues. The CDR3 is CASSLAGTTNYGYTF. The DNA of the CDR3 is TGTGCCAGCAGCTTGGCCGGGACTACTAACTATGGCTACACCTTC.

Of note for this clone: A read error may account for a junction end that differs from germline. The chain carries TRBV5-6 and TRBJ1-1; a possible D gene is TRBD1 (5 bases). The CDR3 loop spans 12 amino acids. CDR1 is SGHDT and CDR2 is YYEEEE in the germline V gene. The CDR3 DNA is TGTGCCAGCAGCTTGTTGACCGGACACCACACCTTT. This translates into CASSLLTGHHTF.

The chain joins TRBV2 to TRBJ2-5; possible D gene TRBD1, 6 bases. Trimming stripped 6 bases from V and 1 base from J, with 15 bases between. Germline assignment: CDR1 SNHLY and CDR2 FYNNEI. The CDR3 extends over 15 amino acids. For the CDR3, the DNA is TGTGCCAGCAGCCAACAGGGATTCCCCCAAGAGACCCAGTACTTC. This encodes CASSQQGFPQETQYF.

The chain has TRBV11-2 and TRBJ2-6, with unresolved D. Trimming took off 2 bases at V and 0 bases at J, with 5 bases between the two ends. Germline values: CDR1 SGHAT, CDR2 FQNNGV. The CDR3 has 15 amino acids. CDR3 sequence: CASSLPSSGANVLTF. CDR3 in DNA: TGTGCCAGCAGCTTACCCAGCTCTGGGGCCAACGTCCTGACTTTC.

This sequence joins TRBV10-3 and TRBJ2-7, with 7 bases lining up with TRBD1. CDR3 length: 15 residues. The germline V gene has CDR1 ENHRY and CDR2 SYGVKD. The V gene end was trimmed by 8 bases and the J gene end by 3 bases; junction bases not matched to a gene: 13. The CDR3 is CAIRTEGAGVYEQYF. The CDR3 DNA follows: TGTGCCATCCGTACCGAGGGGGCAGGGGTCTACGAGCAGTACTTC.

The gene calls are TRBV2 and TRBJ2-5; 7 bases are shared with TRBD1. This CDR3 has 14 residues. V lost 6 bases to trimming and J lost 5 bases; unmatched junction nucleotides: 9. In germline, CDR1 is SNHLY, CDR2 FYNNEI. The CDR3 DNA is TGTGCCAGCAGCCGAGACAGGGTAGAGGAGACCCAGTACTTC. This sequence encodes CASSRDRVEETQYF.

The genes are TRBV19 and TRBJ1-2; D not resolved. The CDR3 totals 17 residues. Trimming left V 5 bases short and J 1 base short, with 20 bases between. CDR1 is LNHDA, CDR2 SQIVND, per germline (reference sequence). CDR3 nucleotide sequence: TGTGCCAGTAGTTCCGTCTTCATGGGAGTCTTTAACTATGGCTACACCTTC. Translation: CASSSVFMGVFNYGYTF.

This rearrangement joins TRBV2 to TRBJ2-3; 12 bases agree with TRBD2. Unmatched junction bases numbered 12, after V lost 6 bases and J lost 5 bases. CDR1 is SNHLY and CDR2 is FYNNEI in the germline V gene. This CDR3 contains 17 residues. CDR3 sequence: CASSPSGGATPIDTQYF. The CDR3 nucleotides read TGTGCCAGCAGCCCTAGCGGGGGGGCCACTCCGATAGATACGCAGTATTTT.

CDR3: CASSPRSGRESYGYTF. The CDR3 coding sequence is TGCGCCAGCAGCCCGAGGAGCGGGAGGGAGAGCTATGGCTACACCTTC. The V gene is TRBV5-1, the J gene TRBJ1-2; D not resolved. Trimming took off 4 bases at V and 4 bases at J, with 20 bases between the two ends. Germline V CDR1 and CDR2: SGHRS, YFSETQ. The CDR3 spans 16 residues.

This chain uses TRBV28 with TRBJ2-3; 8 bases align to TRBD2. Germline loops: CDR1 MDHEN, CDR2 SYDVKM. CDR3 length: 14 amino acids. V gave up 5 bases and J gave up 5 bases; unmatched junction bases: 6. The CDR3 loop is CASSPPGLGDTQYF. The CDR3 nucleotides read TGTGCCAGCAGTCCCCCGGGACTAGGAGATACGCAGTATTTT.

This rearrangement joins TRBV5-1 to TRBJ2-7, with D uncertain. V was cut by 0 bases and J by 5 bases, with 12 bases left in between. The CDR3 totals 14 residues. Per the germline V gene, CDR1 is SGHRS and CDR2 is YFSETQ. The CDR3 here is CASSLAETADEQYF. Written as DNA, the CDR3 is TGCGCCAGCAGCTTGGCCGAGACTGCGGACGAGCAGTACTTC.

V gene TRBV2 combines with J gene TRBJ2-2; 7 bases align to TRBD2. Germline trimming cut 5 bases from V and 6 bases from J; bases unmatched to any gene: 6. From germline, CDR1 is SNHLY and CDR2 FYNNEI. The CDR3 loop spans 14 amino acids. The CDR3 DNA sequence: TGTGCCAGCAGTCTCACAACTAGCGCCGGGGAGCTGTTTTTT. This sequence encodes CASSLTTSAGELFF.